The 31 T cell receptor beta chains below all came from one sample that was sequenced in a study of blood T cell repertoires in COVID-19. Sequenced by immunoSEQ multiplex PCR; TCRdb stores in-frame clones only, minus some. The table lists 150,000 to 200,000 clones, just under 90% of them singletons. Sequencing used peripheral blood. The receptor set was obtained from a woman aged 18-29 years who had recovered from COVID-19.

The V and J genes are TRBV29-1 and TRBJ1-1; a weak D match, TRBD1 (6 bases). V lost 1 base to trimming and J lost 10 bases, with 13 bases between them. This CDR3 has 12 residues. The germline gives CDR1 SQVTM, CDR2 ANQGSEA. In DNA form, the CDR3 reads TGCAGCGTTGAAGGCAGGGGTCGTTTAGCTTTCTTT. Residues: CSVEGRGRLAFF.

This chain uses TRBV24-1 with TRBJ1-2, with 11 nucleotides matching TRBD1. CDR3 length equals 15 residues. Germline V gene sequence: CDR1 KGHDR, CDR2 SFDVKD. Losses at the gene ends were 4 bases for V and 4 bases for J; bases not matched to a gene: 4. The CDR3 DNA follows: TGTGCCACCAGTGACCCGGGACAGGGGGTCTATGGCTACACCTTC. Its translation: CATSDPGQGVYGYTF.

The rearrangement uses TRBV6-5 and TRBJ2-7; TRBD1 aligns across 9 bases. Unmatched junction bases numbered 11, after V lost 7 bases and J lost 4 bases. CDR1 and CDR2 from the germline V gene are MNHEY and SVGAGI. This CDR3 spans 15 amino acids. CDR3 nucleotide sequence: TGTGCCAGCATTCAAACACAGGGGGCGCAATACGAGCAGTACTTC. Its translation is CASIQTQGAQYEQYF.

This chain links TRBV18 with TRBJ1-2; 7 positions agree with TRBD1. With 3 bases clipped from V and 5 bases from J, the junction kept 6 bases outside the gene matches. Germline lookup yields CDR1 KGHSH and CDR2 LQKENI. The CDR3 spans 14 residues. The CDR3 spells CASSPGTDTYGYTF. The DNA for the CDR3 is TGTGCCAGCTCACCCGGGACAGATACATATGGCTACACCTTC.

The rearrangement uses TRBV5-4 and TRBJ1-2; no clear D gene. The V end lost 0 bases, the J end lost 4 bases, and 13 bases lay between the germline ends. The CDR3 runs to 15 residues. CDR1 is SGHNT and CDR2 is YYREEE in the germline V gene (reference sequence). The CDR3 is CASSLGTPGGYGYTF. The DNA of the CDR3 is TGTGCCAGCAGCTTGGGTACACCCGGCGGCTATGGCTACACCTTC.

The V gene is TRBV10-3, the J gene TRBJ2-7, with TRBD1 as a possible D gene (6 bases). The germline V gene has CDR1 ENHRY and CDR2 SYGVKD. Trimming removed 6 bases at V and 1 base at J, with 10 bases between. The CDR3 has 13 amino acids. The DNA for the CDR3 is TGTGCCATCAGCGGTGACAGGTCCTACGAGCAGTACTTC. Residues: CAISGDRSYEQYF.

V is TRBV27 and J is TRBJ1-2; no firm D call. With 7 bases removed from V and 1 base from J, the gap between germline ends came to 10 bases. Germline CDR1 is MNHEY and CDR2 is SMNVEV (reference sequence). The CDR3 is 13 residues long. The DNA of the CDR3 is TGTGCCAGCAAGGGAGCGGGTAACTATGGCTACACCTTC. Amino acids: CASKGAGNYGYTF.

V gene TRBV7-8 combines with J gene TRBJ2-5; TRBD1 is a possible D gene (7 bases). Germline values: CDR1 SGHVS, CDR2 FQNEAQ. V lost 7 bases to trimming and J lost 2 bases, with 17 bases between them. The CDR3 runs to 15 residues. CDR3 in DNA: TGTGCCAGCATCAATGGAGGGGGCTTACAAGAGACCCAGTACTTC. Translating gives CASINGGGLQETQYF.

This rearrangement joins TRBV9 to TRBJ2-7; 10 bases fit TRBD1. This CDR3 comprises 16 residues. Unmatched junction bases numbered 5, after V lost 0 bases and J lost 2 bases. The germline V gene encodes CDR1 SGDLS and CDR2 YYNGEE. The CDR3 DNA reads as TGTGCCAGCAGCGTAGATGTCGGGACAGGGGCCTACGAGCAGTACTTC. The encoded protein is CASSVDVGTGAYEQYF.

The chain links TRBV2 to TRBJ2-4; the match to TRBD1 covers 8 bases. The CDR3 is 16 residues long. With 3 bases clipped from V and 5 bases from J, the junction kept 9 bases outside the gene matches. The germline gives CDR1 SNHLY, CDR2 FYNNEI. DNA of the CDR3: TGTGCCAGCAGTGAGAGGACAGGGCGGGTAGAAAACATTCAGTACTTC. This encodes CASSERTGRVENIQYF.

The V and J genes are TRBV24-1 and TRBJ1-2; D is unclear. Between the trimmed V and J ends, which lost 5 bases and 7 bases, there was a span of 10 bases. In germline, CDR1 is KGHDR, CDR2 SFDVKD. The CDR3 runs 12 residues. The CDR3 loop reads CATSGPQVGYTF. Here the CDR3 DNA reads TGTGCCACCAGTGGGCCCCAGGTTGGCTACACCTTC.

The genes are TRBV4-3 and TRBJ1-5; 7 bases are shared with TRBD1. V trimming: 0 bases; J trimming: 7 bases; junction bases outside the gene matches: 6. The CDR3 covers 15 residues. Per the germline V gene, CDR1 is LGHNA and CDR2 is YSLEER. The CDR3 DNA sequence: TGCGCCAGCAGCCAAGAAGTTACAGGGGTGCAGCCCCAGCATTTT. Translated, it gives CASSQEVTGVQPQHF.

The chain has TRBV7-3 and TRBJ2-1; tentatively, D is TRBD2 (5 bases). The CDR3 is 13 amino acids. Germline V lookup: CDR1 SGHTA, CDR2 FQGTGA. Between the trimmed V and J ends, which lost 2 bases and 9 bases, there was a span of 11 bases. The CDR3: CASSLDYRGEQFF. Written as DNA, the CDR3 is TGTGCCAGCAGCTTAGACTACCGGGGTGAGCAGTTCTTC.

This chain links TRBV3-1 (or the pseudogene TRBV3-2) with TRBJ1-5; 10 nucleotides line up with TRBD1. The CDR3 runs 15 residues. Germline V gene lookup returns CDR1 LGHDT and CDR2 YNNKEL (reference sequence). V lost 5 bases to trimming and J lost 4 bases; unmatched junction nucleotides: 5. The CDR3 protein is CASSARDRGNQPQHF. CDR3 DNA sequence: TGTGCCAGCAGCGCCCGGGACAGGGGAAATCAGCCCCAGCATTTT.

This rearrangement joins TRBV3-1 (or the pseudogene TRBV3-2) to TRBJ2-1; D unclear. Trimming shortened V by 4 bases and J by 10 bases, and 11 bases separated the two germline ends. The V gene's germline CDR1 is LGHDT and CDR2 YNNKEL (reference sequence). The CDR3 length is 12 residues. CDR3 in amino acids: CASSLPRAEQFF. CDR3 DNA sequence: TGTGCCAGCAGCCTTCCCCGAGCGGAGCAGTTCTTC.

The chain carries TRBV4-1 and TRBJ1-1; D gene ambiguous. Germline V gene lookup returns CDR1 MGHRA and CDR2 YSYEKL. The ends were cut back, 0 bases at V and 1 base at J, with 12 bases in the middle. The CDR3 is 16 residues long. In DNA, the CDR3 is TGCGCCAGCAGCCAAGAGGTGTCCAGGCGGAACACTGAAGCTTTCTTT. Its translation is CASSQEVSRRNTEAFF.

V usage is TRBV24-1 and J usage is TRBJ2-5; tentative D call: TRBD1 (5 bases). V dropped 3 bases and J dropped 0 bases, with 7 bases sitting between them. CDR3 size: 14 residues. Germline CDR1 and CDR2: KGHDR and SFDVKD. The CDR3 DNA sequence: TGTGCCACCAGTGATGTGGACAACCAAGAGACCCAGTACTTC. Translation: CATSDVDNQETQYF.

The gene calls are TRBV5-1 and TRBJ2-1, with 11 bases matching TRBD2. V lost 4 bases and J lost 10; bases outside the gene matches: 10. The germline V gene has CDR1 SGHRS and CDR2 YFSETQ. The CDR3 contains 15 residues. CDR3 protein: CASSNLAGGPEEQFF. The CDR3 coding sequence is TGCGCCAGCAGCAATTTAGCGGGGGGGCCCGAGGAGCAGTTCTTC.

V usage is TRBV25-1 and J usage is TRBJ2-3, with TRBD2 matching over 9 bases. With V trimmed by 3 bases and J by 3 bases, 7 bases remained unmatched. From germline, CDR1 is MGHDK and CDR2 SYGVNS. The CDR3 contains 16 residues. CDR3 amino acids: CASSDRSGSRTDTQYF. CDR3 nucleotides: TGTGCCAGCAGTGACCGTAGCGGGAGTAGGACAGATACGCAGTATTTT.

The CDR3, as DNA: TGTGCCAGCAATACGGGAGGGACCGGGGAGCTGTTTTTT. It codes for CASNTGGTGELFF. The chain recombines TRBV27 with TRBJ2-2, with 8 bases lining up with TRBD2. Germline V gene data show CDR1 as MNHEY and CDR2 as SMNVEV (reference sequence). Unmatched junction bases numbered 3, after V lost 7 bases and J lost 5 bases. The CDR3 contains 13 residues.

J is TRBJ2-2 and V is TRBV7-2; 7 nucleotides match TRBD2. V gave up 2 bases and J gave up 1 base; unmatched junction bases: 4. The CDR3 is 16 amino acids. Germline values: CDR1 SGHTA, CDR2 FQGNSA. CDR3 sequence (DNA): TGTGCCAGCAGCTTAAAAGCTAGCGGGAACACCGGGGAGCTGTTTTTT. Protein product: CASSLKASGNTGELFF.

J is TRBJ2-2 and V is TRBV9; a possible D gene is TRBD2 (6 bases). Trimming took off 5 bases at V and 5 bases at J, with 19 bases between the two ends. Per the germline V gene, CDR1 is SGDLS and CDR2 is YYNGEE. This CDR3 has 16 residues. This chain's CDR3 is CASSPEGAGGTGELFF. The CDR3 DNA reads TGTGCCAGCAGTCCAGAAGGAGCGGGTGGGACCGGGGAGCTGTTTTTT.

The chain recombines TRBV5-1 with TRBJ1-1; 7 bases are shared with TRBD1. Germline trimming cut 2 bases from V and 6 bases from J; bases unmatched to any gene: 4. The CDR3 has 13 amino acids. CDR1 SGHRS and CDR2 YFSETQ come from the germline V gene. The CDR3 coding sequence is TGCGCCAGCAGCTTACAGGGGAGGCCTGAAGCTTTCTTT. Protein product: CASSLQGRPEAFF. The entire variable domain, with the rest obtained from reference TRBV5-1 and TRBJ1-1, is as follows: KAGVTQTPRYLIKTRGQQVTLSCSPISGHRSVSWYQQTPGQGLQFLFEYFSETQRNKGNFPGRFSGRQFSNSRSEMNVSTLELGDSALYLCASSLQGRPEAFFGQGTRLTVV.

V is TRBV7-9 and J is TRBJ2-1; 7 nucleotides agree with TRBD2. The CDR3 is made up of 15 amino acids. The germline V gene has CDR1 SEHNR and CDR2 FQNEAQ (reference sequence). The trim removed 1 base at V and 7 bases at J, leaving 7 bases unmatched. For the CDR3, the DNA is TGTGCCAGCAGCTTAGAGGTGGGGGGGAGGAATGAGCAGTTCTTC. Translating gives CASSLEVGGRNEQFF.

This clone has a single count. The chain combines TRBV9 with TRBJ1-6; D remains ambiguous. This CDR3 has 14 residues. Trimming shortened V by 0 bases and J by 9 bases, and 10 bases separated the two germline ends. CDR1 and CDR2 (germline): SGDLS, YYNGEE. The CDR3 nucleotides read TGTGCCAGCAGCGTAGGAGGGCAGACTTCACCCCTCCACTTT. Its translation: CASSVGGQTSPLHF.

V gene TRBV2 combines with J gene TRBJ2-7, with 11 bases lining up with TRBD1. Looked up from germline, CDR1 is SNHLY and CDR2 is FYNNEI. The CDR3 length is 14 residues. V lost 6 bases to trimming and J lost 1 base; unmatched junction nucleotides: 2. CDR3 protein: CASRGQGGSYEQYV. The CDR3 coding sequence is TGTGCCAGCAGGGGACAGGGGGGGTCCTACGAGCAGTACGTC.

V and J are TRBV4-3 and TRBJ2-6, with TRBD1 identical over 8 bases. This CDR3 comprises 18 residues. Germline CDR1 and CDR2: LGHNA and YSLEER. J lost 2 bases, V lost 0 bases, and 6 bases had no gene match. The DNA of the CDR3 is TGCGCCAGCAGCCAAGATCCCTCAGGGGGCGCTGGGGCCAACGTCCTGACTTTC. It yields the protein CASSQDPSGGAGANVLTF.

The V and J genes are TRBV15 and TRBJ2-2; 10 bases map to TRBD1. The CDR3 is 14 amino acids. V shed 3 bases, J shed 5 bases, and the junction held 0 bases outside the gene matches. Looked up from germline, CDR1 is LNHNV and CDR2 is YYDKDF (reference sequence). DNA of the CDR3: TGTGCCACCAGCAGGGGACAGGGGACCGGGGAGCTGTTTTTT. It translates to CATSRGQGTGELFF.

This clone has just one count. The CDR3 sequence is CASSPGKGDGYTF. As DNA, the CDR3 is TGTGCCAGCTCACCCGGGAAAGGAGATGGCTACACCTTC. The chain carries TRBV18 and TRBJ1-2, with D unclear. This CDR3 is 13 amino acids long. Germline-derived CDR1 and CDR2 are KGHSH and LQKENI. Between the trimmed V and J ends, which lost 3 bases and 6 bases, there was a span of 11 bases.

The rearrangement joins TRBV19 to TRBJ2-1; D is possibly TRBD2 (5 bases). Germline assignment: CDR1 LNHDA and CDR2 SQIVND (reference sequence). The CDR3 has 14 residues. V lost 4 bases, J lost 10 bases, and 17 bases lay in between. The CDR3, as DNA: TGTGCCAGTAGTAGCGGGCCCCCGGGAAGGGAGCAGTTCTTC. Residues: CASSSGPPGREQFF.

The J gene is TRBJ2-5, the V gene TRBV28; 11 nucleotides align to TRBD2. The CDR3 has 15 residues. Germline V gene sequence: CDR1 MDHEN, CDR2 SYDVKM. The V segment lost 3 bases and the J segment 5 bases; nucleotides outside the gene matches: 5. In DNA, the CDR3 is TGTGCCAGCAGTTTGACTAGCGGGAAGGGTGAGACCCAGTACTTC. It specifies CASSLTSGKGETQYF.